One sample yielded the 21 T cell receptor beta chains listed below, sequenced in a study of CD8 T cells in ankylosing spondylitis. TCRdb reprocessed the 5' RACE reads via MiXCR and lists one record per CDR3 protein. The data hold hundreds of thousands of distinct CDR3 sequences, with around 16% observed a single time. No antigen has been identified for these receptors. The study, taken as a whole, reports: Roughly eight highly homologous variants formed a TCR beta motif that appeared characteristic of ankylosing spondylitis blood.

Sequencing was carried out using blood, either unsorted or a sorted T cell fraction (not recorded which). These receptors were obtained from a male donor with ankylosing spondylitis.

This clonotype was observed a handful of times. The chain carries TRBV6-2 or TRBV6-3 and TRBJ2-1, with D possibly being TRBD2 (6 bases). The CDR3 covers 20 residues. The V end lost 1 base, the J end lost 0 bases, and 22 bases lay between the germline ends. Germline CDR1 reads MNHEY; CDR2 reads SVGEGT. CDR3 in amino acids: CASSYFGGRESPSSYNEQFF. CDR3 DNA sequence: TGTGCCAGCAGTTACTTCGGGGGTCGGGAGTCCCCCAGCTCCTACAATGAGCAGTTCTTC.

The rearrangement uses TRBV7-9 and TRBJ2-7; D unclear. Germline CDR1 SEHNR, CDR2 FQNEAQ (reference sequence). The CDR3 has 14 amino acids. Trimming took 5 bases from V and 4 from J, leaving 15 bases between them. CDR3 loop: CASSPTEDHYEQYF. CDR3 sequence (DNA): TGTGCCAGCAGCCCGACGGAAGACCATTACGAGCAGTACTTC.

This clonotype has just a few counts. The CDR3 protein is CSARTGADFTIYF. The CDR3 DNA sequence: TGCAGTGCTAGAACAGGGGCGGATTTCACCATATATTTT. This sequence joins TRBV20-1 and TRBJ1-3; 7 nucleotides line up with TRBD1. The CDR3 is 13 residues long. CDR1 and CDR2 (germline): DFQATT, SNEGSKA (reference sequence). The J segment lost 9 bases and the V segment lost 2 bases, leaving 7 bases of the junction unmatched.

The sample holds many counts of this clonotype. The chain carries TRBV29-1 and TRBJ2-7; 14 positions match TRBD2. V trimming: 6 bases; J trimming: 5 bases; junction bases outside the gene matches: 12. This CDR3 is 16 amino acids long. Germline V gene sequence: CDR1 SQVTM, CDR2 ANQGSEA. CDR3 residues: CSVLGLAGDSVDEQYF. Here the CDR3 DNA reads TGCAGCGTCCTGGGACTAGCGGGAGACTCAGTGGACGAGCAGTACTTC.

This clonotype was recorded a few times. V usage is TRBV4-3 and J usage is TRBJ2-4, with 10 bases lining up with TRBD2. The CDR3 loop spans 17 amino acids. V gave up 4 bases and J gave up 0 bases; unmatched junction bases: 6. Germline V gene data show CDR1 as LGHNA and CDR2 as YSLEER. The CDR3 sequence: CASSPALAGVAKNIQYF. DNA of the CDR3: TGCGCCAGCAGCCCGGCCCTAGCGGGGGTAGCCAAAAACATTCAGTACTTC.

This chain joins TRBV6-1 and TRBJ2-3, with 9 nucleotides matching TRBD1. The CDR3 extends over 15 amino acids. From germline, CDR1 is MNHNS and CDR2 SASEGT. Trimming took 5 bases from V and 1 from J; bases not matched to a gene: 4. The CDR3 loop is CASSPDRGGTDTQYF. The CDR3 DNA sequence: TGTGCCAGCAGTCCGGACAGGGGAGGCACAGATACGCAGTATTTT.

The gene calls are TRBV6-2 or TRBV6-3 and TRBJ2-1; 10 nucleotides align to TRBD2. Germline trimming cut 0 bases from V and 4 bases from J; bases unmatched to any gene: 3. The CDR3 runs 16 residues. Germline-derived CDR1 and CDR2 are MNHEY and SVGEGT. The CDR3 nucleotides are TGTGCCAGCAGTTACTCTAGCGGGGGGCTTTACAATGAGCAGTTCTTC. Encoded protein: CASSYSSGGLYNEQFF.

In its sample, this clonotype was seen a few times. This sequence joins TRBV6-6 and TRBJ2-1, with D possibly called TRBD1 or TRBD2 (5 bases each). Trimming took off 7 bases at V and 8 bases at J, with 12 bases between the two ends. Germline CDR1 and CDR2: MNHNY and SVGAGI (reference sequence). This CDR3 has 12 residues. DNA for the CDR3: TGTGCCAGCACGGGGCCCCTCGATGAGCAGTTCTTC. Translation gives CASTGPLDEQFF.

This clonotype has a handful of counts. J is TRBJ1-1 and V is TRBV7-8; possible D gene TRBD1, 5 bases. The CDR3 covers 15 residues. Trimming removed 1 base from V and 2 bases from J, with 11 bases in between. The germline gives CDR1 SGHVS, CDR2 FQNEAQ. The CDR3 loop is CASSLVGEVNTEAFF. In nucleotides, the CDR3 is TGTGCCAGCAGCTTAGTGGGGGAGGTCAACACTGAAGCTTTCTTT. Drawing the rest from reference TRBV7-8 and TRBJ1-1, the complete variable domain is GAGVSQSPRYKVAKRGQDVALRCDPISGHVSLFWYQQALGQGPEFLTYFQNEAQLDKSGLPSDRFFAERPEGSVSTLKIQRTQQEDSAVYLCASSLVGEVNTEAFFGQGTRLTVV.

This chain links TRBV5-8 with TRBJ2-1; a possible D gene is TRBD1 (6 bases). With 7 bases removed from V and 7 bases from J, the gap between germline ends came to 21 bases. The CDR3 spans 15 residues. Germline CDR1 reads SGHTS; CDR2 reads YDEGEE. The CDR3 reads CASGRGGQNGNEQFF. The CDR3 nucleotides are TGTGCCAGCGGGCGTGGGGGCCAAAATGGGAATGAGCAGTTCTTC.

The rearrangement uses TRBV3-1 and TRBJ2-2; no clear D. The CDR3 runs to 11 residues. CDR1 LGHDT and CDR2 YNNKEL come from the germline V gene (reference sequence). The V end lost 9 bases, the J end lost 8 bases, and 10 bases lay between the germline ends. Written as DNA, the CDR3 is TGTGCCAGTTTTGGTTCTGGGGAGCTGTTTTTT. It yields the protein CASFGSGELFF. The whole variable domain, filled in from reference TRBV3-1 and TRBJ2-2, reads DTAVSQTPKYLVTQMGNDKSIKCEQNLGHDTMYWYKQDSKKFLKIMFSYNNKELIINETVPNRFSPKSPDKAHLNLHINSLELGDSAVYFCASFGSGELFFGEGSRLTVL.

This clonotype turned up a few times. In DNA form, the CDR3 reads TGTGCCGGACTGGGGCTTGAGGGTGGCTACACCTTC. Translation: CAGLGLEGGYTF. This chain connects TRBV6-6 to TRBJ1-2; a possible D gene is TRBD1 (5 bases). The germline V gene has CDR1 MNHNY and CDR2 SVGAGI (reference sequence). CDR3 size: 12 residues. V shed 11 bases and J shed 7 bases, with 17 bases lying between them.

This clonotype was observed a few times. V gene TRBV5-1 combines with J gene TRBJ2-1, with a weak D call TRBD2 (6 bases). Germline V gene lookup returns CDR1 SGHRS and CDR2 YFSETQ. With 0 bases removed from V and 9 bases from J, the gap between germline ends came to 13 bases. The CDR3 covers 14 residues. The CDR3 sequence: CASSLVGGGGEQFF. CDR3 DNA sequence: TGCGCCAGCAGCTTGGTTGGGGGAGGCGGTGAGCAGTTCTTC.

The chain recombines TRBV7-3 with TRBJ2-7; D is possibly TRBD1 or TRBD2 (5 bases each). The V gene's germline CDR1 is SGHTA and CDR2 FQGTGA. V lost 5 bases and J 0 bases, leaving 14 bases between the germline ends. The CDR3 totals 15 residues. The CDR3 loop reads CASSPRAGSSYEQYF. DNA for the CDR3: TGTGCCAGCAGCCCCCGGGCAGGGAGCTCCTACGAGCAGTACTTC.

This clonotype was seen more than once but under ten times. The chain has TRBV4-1 and TRBJ1-1; weak D call: TRBD1 (6 bases). CDR3 length: 12 amino acids. Germline values: CDR1 MGHRA, CDR2 YSYEKL. V gave up 6 bases and J gave up 3 bases, with 8 bases separating them. The CDR3 reads CASRKGDTEAFF. The CDR3 bases are TGCGCCAGCAGAAAGGGGGACACTGAAGCTTTCTTT.

This chain joins TRBV15 and TRBJ1-2; maybe TRBD1 (6 bases). This CDR3 spans 14 amino acids. Germline CDR1 reads LNHNV; CDR2 reads YYDKDF (reference sequence). V was trimmed by 0 bases and J by 6 bases, leaving 11 bases between them. The CDR3 region has the DNA TGTGCCACCAGCAGAGATGGGGGGCCTGATGGCTACACCTTC. Translated, it gives CATSRDGGPDGYTF.

The rearrangement uses TRBV7-8 and TRBJ2-3; perhaps TRBD2 as D (6 bases). Germline V gene data show CDR1 as SGHVS and CDR2 as FQNEAQ. CDR3 length: 14 amino acids. V dropped 8 bases and J dropped 5 bases, with 17 bases sitting between them. In DNA, the CDR3 is TGTGCCAGCCGCCCGGGGGTGGGGTTAGATACGCAGTATTTT. Translating gives CASRPGVGLDTQYF.

This clonotype was seen a handful of times. The chain links TRBV4-3 to TRBJ2-7; TRBD1 aligns across 7 bases. The CDR3 is 15 residues long. Germline assignment: CDR1 LGHNA and CDR2 YSLEER. Trimming took 3 bases from V and 4 from J; bases not matched to a gene: 9. CDR3 DNA: TGCGCCAGCAGCCACCTGACAGGGCCGATATACGAGCAGTACTTC. Its translation is CASSHLTGPIYEQYF.

V usage is TRBV4-1 and J usage is TRBJ1-6, with TRBD1 matching 9 bases. The CDR3 runs to 16 residues. Germline lookup yields CDR1 MGHRA and CDR2 YSYEKL. V shed 3 bases, J shed 7 bases, and the junction held 7 bases outside the gene matches. In DNA form, the CDR3 reads TGCGCCAGCAGCCATCCTCCGGGACAGGGAAATTCACCCCTCCACTTT. This sequence encodes CASSHPPGQGNSPLHF.

The chain uses TRBV2 and TRBJ1-4, with D perhaps TRBD1 (5 bases). In germline, CDR1 is SNHLY, CDR2 FYNNEI. There are 15 residues in the CDR3. V was clipped by 2 bases and J by 5 bases, with 12 bases between them. Here the CDR3 reads CASSEWQGPNEKLFF. CDR3 in DNA: TGTGCCAGCAGTGAATGGCAGGGCCCGAATGAAAAACTGTTTTTT.

The chain combines TRBV3-1 with TRBJ1-2; 7 bases map to TRBD1. V trimming: 4 bases; J trimming: 3 bases; junction bases outside the gene matches: 8. Germline-derived CDR1 and CDR2 are LGHDT and YNNKEL (reference sequence). The CDR3 length is 15 residues. DNA for the CDR3: TGTGCCAGCAGCCGAGTTGACAGGGTTGACTATGGCTACACCTTC. It encodes CASSRVDRVDYGYTF.